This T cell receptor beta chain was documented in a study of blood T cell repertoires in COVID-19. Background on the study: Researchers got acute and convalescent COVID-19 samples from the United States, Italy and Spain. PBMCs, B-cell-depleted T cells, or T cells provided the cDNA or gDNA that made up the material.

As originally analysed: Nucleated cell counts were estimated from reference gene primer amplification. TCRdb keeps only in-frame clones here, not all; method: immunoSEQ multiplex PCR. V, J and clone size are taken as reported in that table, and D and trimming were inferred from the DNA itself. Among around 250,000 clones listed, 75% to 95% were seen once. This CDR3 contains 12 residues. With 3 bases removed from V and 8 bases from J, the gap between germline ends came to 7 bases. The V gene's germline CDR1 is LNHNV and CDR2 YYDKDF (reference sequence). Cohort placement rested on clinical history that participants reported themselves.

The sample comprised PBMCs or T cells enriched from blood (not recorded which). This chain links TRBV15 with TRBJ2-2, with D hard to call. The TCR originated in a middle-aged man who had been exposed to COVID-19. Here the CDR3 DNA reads TGTGCCACCAGCAGTAGAACTGGGGAGCTGTTTTTT. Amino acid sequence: CATSSRTGELFF.